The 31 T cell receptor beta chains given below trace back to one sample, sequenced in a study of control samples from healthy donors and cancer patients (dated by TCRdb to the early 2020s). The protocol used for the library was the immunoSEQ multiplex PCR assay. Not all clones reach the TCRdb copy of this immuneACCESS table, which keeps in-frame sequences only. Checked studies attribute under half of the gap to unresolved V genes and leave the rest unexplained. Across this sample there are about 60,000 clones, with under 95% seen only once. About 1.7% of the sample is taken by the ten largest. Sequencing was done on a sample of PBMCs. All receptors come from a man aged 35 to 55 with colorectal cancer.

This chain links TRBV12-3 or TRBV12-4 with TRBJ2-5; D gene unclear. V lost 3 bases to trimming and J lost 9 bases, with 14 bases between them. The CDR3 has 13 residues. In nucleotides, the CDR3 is TGTGCCAGCAGTTTTGGGCTGTCCGCTCCCCAGTACTTC. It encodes CASSFGLSAPQYF.

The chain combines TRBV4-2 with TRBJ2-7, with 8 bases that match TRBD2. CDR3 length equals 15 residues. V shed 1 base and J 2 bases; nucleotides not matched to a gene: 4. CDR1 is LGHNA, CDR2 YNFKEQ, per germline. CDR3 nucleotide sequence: TGTGCCAGCAGCCAAGGCCCCGGGGGGGCCTACGAGCAGTACTTC. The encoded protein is CASSQGPGGAYEQYF.

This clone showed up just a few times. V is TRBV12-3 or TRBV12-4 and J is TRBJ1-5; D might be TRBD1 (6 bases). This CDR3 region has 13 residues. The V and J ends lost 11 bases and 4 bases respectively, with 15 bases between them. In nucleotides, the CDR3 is TGTGCCTGTACCCGGGACATTAATCAGCCCCAGCATTTT. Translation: CACTRDINQPQHF.

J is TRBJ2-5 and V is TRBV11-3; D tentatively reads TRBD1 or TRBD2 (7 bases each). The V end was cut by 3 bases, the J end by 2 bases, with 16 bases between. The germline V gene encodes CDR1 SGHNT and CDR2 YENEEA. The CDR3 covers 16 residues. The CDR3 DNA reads TGTGCCAGCAGCTTCGTGAGCGGGACAGTACAAGAGACCCAGTACTTC. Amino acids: CASSFVSGTVQETQYF.

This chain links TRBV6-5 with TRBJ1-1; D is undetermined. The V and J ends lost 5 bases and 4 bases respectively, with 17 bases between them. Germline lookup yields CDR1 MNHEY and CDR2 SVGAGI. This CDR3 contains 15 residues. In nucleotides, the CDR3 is TGTGCCAGCAGTCAACAACCTGCGGGGAGCACTGAAGCTTTCTTT. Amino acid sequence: CASSQQPAGSTEAFF.

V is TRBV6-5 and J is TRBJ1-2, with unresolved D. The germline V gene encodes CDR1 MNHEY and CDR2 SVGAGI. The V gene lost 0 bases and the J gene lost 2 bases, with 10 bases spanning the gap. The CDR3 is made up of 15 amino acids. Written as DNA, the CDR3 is TGTGCCAGCAGTTACTCTTTTTCGGGAAACTATGGCTACACCTTC. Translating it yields CASSYSFSGNYGYTF.

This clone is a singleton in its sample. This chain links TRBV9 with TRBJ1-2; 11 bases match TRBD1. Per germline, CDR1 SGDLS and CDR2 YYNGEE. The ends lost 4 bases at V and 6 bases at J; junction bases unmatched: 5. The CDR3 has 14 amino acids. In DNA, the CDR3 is TGTGCCAGCAGCCTGGGGACAGGGGGTAATGGCTACACCTTC. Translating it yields CASSLGTGGNGYTF.

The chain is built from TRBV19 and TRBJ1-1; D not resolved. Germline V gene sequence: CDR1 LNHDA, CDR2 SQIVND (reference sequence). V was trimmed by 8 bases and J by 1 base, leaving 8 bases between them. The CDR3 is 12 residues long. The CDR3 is CASHWGNTEAFF. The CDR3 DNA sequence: TGTGCCAGTCATTGGGGGAACACTGAAGCTTTCTTT.

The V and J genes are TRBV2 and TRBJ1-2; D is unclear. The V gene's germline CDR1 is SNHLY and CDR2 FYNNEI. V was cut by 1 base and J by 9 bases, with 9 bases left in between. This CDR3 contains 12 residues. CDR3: CASSEVTIRYTF. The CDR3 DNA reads TGTGCCAGCAGTGAAGTTACAATCCGCTACACCTTC.

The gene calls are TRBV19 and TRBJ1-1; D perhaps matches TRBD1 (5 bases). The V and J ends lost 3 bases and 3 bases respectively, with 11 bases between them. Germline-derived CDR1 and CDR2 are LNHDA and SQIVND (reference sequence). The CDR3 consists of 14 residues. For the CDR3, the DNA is TGTGCCAGTAGTATTGCAGGGTCGGACACTGAAGCTTTCTTT. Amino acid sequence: CASSIAGSDTEAFF.

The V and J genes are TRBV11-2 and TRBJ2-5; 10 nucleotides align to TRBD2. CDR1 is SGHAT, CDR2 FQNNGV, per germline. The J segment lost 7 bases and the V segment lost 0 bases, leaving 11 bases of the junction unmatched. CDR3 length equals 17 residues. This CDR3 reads CASSLDSSAGGPRTQYF. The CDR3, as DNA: TGTGCCAGCAGCTTAGATTCATCAGCGGGGGGGCCGCGGACCCAGTACTTC.

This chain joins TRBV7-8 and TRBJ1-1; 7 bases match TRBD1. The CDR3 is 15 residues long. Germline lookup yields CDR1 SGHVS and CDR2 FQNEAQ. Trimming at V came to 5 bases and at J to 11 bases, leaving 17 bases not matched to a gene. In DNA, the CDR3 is TGTGCCAGCAGCCAGCCACTCGGACAGGCCCCTGCCGCTTTCTTT. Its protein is CASSQPLGQAPAAFF.

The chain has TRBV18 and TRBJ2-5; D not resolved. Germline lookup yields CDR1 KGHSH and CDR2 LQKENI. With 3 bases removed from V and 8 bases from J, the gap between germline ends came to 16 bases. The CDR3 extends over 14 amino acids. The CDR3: CASSPAAERTTQYF. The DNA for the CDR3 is TGTGCCAGCTCACCGGCCGCAGAAAGAACAACCCAGTACTTC.

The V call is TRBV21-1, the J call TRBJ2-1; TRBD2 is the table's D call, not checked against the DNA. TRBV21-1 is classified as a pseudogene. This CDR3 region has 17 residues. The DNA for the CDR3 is TGTGCCAGCAGCAAAACAGCGGGGGGACACTCCTACAATGAGCAGTTCTTC. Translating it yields CASSKTAGGHSYNEQFF.

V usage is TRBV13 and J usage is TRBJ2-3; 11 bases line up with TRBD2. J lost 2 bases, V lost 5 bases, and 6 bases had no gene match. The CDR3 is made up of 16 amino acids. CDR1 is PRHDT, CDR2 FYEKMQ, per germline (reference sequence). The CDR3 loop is CASSPGLAGYTDTQYF. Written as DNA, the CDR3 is TGTGCCAGCAGCCCTGGACTAGCGGGCTACACAGATACGCAGTATTTT.

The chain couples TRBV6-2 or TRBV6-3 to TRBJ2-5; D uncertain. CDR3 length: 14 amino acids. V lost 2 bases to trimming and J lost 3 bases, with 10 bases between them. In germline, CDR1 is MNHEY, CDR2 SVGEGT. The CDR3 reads CASSYGWQEETQYF. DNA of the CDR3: TGTGCCAGCAGTTACGGGTGGCAAGAAGAGACCCAGTACTTC.

The chain's CDR3 is CASSYIAGAGNTIYF. CDR3 nucleotides: TGTGCCAGCAGTTACATAGCAGGGGCTGGAAACACCATATATTTT. The chain links TRBV6-5 to TRBJ1-3; D possibly corresponds to TRBD1 (6 bases). CDR3 size: 15 residues. Trimming shortened V by 2 bases and J by 2 bases, and 10 bases separated the two germline ends. CDR1 and CDR2 (germline): MNHEY, SVGAGI.

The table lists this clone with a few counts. The DNA for the CDR3 is TGTGCCAGCAGCTTAGAGGGGGGTCAGCCCCAGCATTTT. This sequence encodes CASSLEGGQPQHF. V usage is TRBV7-3 and J usage is TRBJ1-5; D is possibly TRBD1 (6 bases). The germline V gene has CDR1 SGHTA and CDR2 FQGTGA. The CDR3 contains 13 residues. V was trimmed by 2 bases and J by 6 bases, leaving 8 bases between them.

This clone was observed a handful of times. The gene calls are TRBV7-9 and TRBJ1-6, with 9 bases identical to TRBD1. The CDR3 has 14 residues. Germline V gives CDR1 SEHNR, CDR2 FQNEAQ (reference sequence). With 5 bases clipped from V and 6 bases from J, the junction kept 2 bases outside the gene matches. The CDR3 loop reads CASSQQGANSPLHF. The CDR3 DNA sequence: TGTGCCAGCAGCCAACAGGGGGCTAATTCACCCCTCCACTTT.

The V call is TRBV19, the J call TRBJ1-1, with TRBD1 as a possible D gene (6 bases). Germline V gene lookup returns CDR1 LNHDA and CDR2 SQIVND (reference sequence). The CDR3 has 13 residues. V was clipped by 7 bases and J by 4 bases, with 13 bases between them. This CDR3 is CASISRGRTEAFF. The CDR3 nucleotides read TGTGCCAGTATCTCCCGGGGGCGCACTGAAGCTTTCTTT.

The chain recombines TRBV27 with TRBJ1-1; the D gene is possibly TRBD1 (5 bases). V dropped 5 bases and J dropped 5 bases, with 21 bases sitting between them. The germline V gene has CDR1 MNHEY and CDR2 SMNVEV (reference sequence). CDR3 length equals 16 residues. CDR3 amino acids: CASSILLAGPGTEAFF. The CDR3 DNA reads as TGTGCCAGCAGTATCCTACTTGCGGGGCCGGGAACTGAAGCTTTCTTT.

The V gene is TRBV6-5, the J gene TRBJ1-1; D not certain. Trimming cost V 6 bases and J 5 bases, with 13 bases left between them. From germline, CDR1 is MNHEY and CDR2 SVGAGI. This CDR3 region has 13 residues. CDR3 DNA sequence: TGTGCCAGCAGGCCCCCCCAAGAGACTGAAGCTTTCTTT. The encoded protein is CASRPPQETEAFF.

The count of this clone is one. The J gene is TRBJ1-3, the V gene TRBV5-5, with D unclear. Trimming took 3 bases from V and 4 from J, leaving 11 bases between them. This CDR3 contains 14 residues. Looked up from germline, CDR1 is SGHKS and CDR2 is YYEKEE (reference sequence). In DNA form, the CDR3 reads TGTGCCAGCAGCTGGCGAGGCAAGGGAAACACCATATATTTT. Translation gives CASSWRGKGNTIYF.

DNA of the CDR3: TGTGCCAGCAGCTTCCCATCCCAAGGCTACGAGCAGTACTTC. Amino acid sequence: CASSFPSQGYEQYF. V is TRBV7-9 and J is TRBJ2-7; D remains unclear. Germline lookup yields CDR1 SEHNR and CDR2 FQNEAQ (reference sequence). The CDR3 has 14 amino acids. V was clipped by 3 bases and J by 3 bases, with 12 bases between them.

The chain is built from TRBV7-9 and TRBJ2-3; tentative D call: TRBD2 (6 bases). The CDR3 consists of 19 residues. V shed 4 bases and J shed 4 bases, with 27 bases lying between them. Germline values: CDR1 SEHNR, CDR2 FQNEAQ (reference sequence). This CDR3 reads CASSSWSRGPRPGADTQYF. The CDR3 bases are TGTGCCAGCAGCTCCTGGTCTCGGGGACCCCGGCCGGGGGCAGATACGCAGTATTTT.

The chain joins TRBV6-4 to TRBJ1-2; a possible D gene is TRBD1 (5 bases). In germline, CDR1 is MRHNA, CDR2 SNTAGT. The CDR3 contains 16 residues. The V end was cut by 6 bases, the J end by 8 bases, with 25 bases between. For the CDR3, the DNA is TGTGCCAGCAGCCCTACCGGAGGGGACGGGGTTGGGGGCTACACCTTC. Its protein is CASSPTGGDGVGGYTF.

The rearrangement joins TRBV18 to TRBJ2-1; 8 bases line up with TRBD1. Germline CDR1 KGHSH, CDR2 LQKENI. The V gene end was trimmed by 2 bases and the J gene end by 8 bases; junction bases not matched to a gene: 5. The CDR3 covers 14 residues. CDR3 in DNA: TGTGCCAGCTCACCAGCGACAGGGGAGGATGAGCAGTTCTTC. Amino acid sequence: CASSPATGEDEQFF. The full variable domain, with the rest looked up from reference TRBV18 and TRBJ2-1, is NAGVMQNPRHLVRRRGQEARLRCSPMKGHSHVYWYRQLPEEGLKFMVYLQKENIIDESGMPKERFSAEFPKEGPSILRIQQVVRGDSAAYFCASSPATGEDEQFFGPGTRLTVL.

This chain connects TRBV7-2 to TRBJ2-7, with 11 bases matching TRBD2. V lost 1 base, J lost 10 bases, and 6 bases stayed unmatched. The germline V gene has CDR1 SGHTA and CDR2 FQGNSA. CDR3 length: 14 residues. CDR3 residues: CASSLGPSGGIQYF. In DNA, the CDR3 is TGTGCCAGCAGCTTAGGCCCTAGCGGGGGGATACAGTACTTC.

The CDR3 region has the DNA TGCAGTGCTAGTCCCGGGACTAGCGGGGGGCTTCGGCAGTTCTTC. Encoded protein: CSASPGTSGGLRQFF. The chain employs TRBV20-1 and TRBJ2-1; 15 positions agree with TRBD2. Germline CDR1 DFQATT, CDR2 SNEGSKA (reference sequence). This CDR3 comprises 15 residues. V lost 3 bases to trimming and J lost 12 bases; unmatched junction nucleotides: 9.

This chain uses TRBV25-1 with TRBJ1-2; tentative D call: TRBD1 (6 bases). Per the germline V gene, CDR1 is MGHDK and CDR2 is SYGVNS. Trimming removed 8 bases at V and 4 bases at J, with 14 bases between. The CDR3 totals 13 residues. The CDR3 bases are TGTGCCAGCGGACCCAGGGGAACCTATGGCTACACCTTC. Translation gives CASGPRGTYGYTF.

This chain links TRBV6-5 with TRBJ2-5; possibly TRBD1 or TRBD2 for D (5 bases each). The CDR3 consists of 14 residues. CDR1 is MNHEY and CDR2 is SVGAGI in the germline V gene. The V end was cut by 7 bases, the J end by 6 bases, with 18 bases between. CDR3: CASTSPGPRQTQYF. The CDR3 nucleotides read TGTGCCAGCACCTCACCGGGGCCCAGACAGACCCAGTACTTC.